The 30 T cell receptor beta chains given below trace back to one sample, sequenced in a study of OX40 agonist ivuxolimab in advanced cancers. The protocol was immunoSEQ multiplex PCR, while the TCRdb copy is restricted to in-frame clones and leaves out a portion. This repertoire shows under 100,000 clones, approximately 80% found once; its top ten account for less than 6%. Here the sequenced sample was CD4+ or CD8+ T cells sorted from blood, taken in a trial of the OX40 agonist ivuxolimab. The receptors come from an adult with an advanced solid tumor such as melanoma, head and neck, liver or kidney cancer.

This chain connects TRBV5-4 to TRBJ1-1; possible D gene TRBD1, 6 bases. CDR1 is SGHNT and CDR2 is YYREEE in the germline V gene (reference sequence). V gave up 1 base and J gave up 1 base, with 8 bases separating them. The CDR3 extends over 14 amino acids. Here the CDR3 reads CASSLRQANTEAFF. In DNA, the CDR3 is TGTGCCAGCAGCTTGCGACAGGCGAACACTGAAGCTTTCTTT.

This clone was counted only a few times. V and J are TRBV19 and TRBJ2-7; D gene unclear. Trimming cost V 3 bases and J 7 bases, with 13 bases left between them. The germline gives CDR1 LNHDA, CDR2 SQIVND (reference sequence). The CDR3 spans 13 residues. CDR3: CASSMNGLGEQYF. CDR3 bases: TGTGCCAGTAGTATGAACGGTCTCGGGGAGCAGTACTTC.

The J gene is TRBJ1-5, the V gene TRBV15; D remains ambiguous. V was clipped by 3 bases and J by 0 bases, with 15 bases between them. Germline V CDR1 and CDR2: LNHNV, YYDKDF (reference sequence). The CDR3 loop spans 17 amino acids. The CDR3 sequence is CATSSDRTLYSNQPQHF. The CDR3 DNA is TGTGCCACCAGCAGTGATCGGACCCTCTATAGCAATCAGCCCCAGCATTTT.

The chain carries TRBV10-3 and TRBJ2-1; 9 positions agree with TRBD1. The V gene end was trimmed by 6 bases and the J gene end by 4 bases; junction bases not matched to a gene: 7. Germline V gene sequence: CDR1 ENHRY, CDR2 SYGVKD. The CDR3 runs 15 residues. CDR3 sequence (DNA): TGTGCCATCAGCCCCGGGACAGGGCCTTACAATGAGCAGTTCTTC. The encoded protein is CAISPGTGPYNEQFF.

The CDR3 bases are TGTGCCAGCAGCTTAAGCGAGGGAGGCTACGAGCAGTACTTC. Protein product: CASSLSEGGYEQYF. The chain uses TRBV7-6 and TRBJ2-7, with a tentative D call TRBD2 (6 bases). This CDR3 is 14 amino acids long. Trimming stripped 2 bases from V and 3 bases from J, with 11 bases between. Germline assignment: CDR1 SGHVS and CDR2 FNYEAQ.

V usage is TRBV15 and J usage is TRBJ1-2; D is unresolved. V lost 3 bases to trimming and J lost 2 bases, with 10 bases between them. CDR3 length equals 14 residues. The germline CDR1 and CDR2 sequences are LNHNV and YYDKDF (reference sequence). The CDR3 protein is CATSRSDRNYGYTF. CDR3 in DNA: TGTGCCACCAGCAGGTCGGACCGCAACTATGGCTACACCTTC.

The V call is TRBV4-3, the J call TRBJ2-1; D perhaps matches TRBD2 (5 bases). The CDR3 length is 15 residues. Germline lookup yields CDR1 LGHNA and CDR2 YSLEER. V lost 4 bases, J lost 5 bases, and 15 bases lay in between. The CDR3 DNA is TGCGCCAGCAGCCCCCGGGAAGATTTCCACAATGAGCAGTTCTTC. This encodes CASSPREDFHNEQFF.

This sequence joins TRBV7-3 and TRBJ2-6; D call uncertain. The germline V gene has CDR1 SGHTA and CDR2 FQGTGA. This CDR3 is 15 amino acids long. Trimming left V 5 bases short and J 2 bases short, with 10 bases between. CDR3 DNA sequence: TGTGCCAGCAGCCAGACCTTTCCTGGGGCCAACGTCCTGACTTTC. It specifies CASSQTFPGANVLTF.

The V call is TRBV30, the J call TRBJ2-7; TRBD1 matches at 7 bases. The V gene end was trimmed by 5 bases and the J gene end by 1 base; junction bases not matched to a gene: 2. CDR1 is GTSNPN, CDR2 SVGIG, per germline (reference sequence). CDR3 length: 12 residues. CDR3 protein: CAWGDSSYEQYF. The CDR3 DNA is TGTGCCTGGGGGGACAGTTCCTACGAGCAGTACTTC.

This rearrangement joins TRBV12-5 to TRBJ1-2; the D gene is possibly TRBD1 (5 bases). The CDR3 loop spans 15 amino acids. The germline gives CDR1 LGHNT, CDR2 FRNRAP. Trimming shortened V by 6 bases and J by 5 bases, and 19 bases separated the two germline ends. CDR3 DNA: TGTGCTAGTGGCCCATCGGGACGGCCGCTTTATGGCTACACCTTC. It is translated as CASGPSGRPLYGYTF.

The rearrangement joins TRBV27 to TRBJ2-1; no clear D. This CDR3 spans 14 amino acids. V was pared by 6 bases and J by 7 bases, with 16 bases between. Germline V CDR1 and CDR2: MNHEY, SMNVEV (reference sequence). The CDR3 loop is CASSPSNYLNEQFF. The CDR3 DNA is TGTGCCAGCAGCCCCTCCAACTACCTTAATGAGCAGTTCTTC.

The gene calls are TRBV7-3 and TRBJ1-2; 9 nucleotides align to TRBD1. The germline CDR1 and CDR2 sequences are SGHTA and FQGTGA. CDR3 length equals 13 residues. Unmatched junction bases numbered 5, after V lost 5 bases and J lost 7 bases. The CDR3 DNA reads TGTGCCAGCAGCATCACAGGGGGCGGTGGCTACACCTTC. This codes for CASSITGGGGYTF.

The chain employs TRBV5-8 and TRBJ2-6, with D unresolved. The CDR3 has 16 residues. Trimming pared 4 bases from V and 0 bases from J, leaving 11 bases between. Germline V gives CDR1 SGHTS, CDR2 YDEGEE. The CDR3 is CASSRGPISGANVLTF. Written as DNA, the CDR3 is TGTGCCAGCAGCCGCGGACCGATCTCTGGGGCCAACGTCCTGACTTTC.

This rearrangement joins TRBV7-2 to TRBJ2-1, with a weak D call TRBD2 (5 bases). Trimming took off 4 bases at V and 9 bases at J, with 10 bases between the two ends. Germline CDR1 and CDR2: SGHTA and FQGNSA. This CDR3 comprises 12 residues. The CDR3: CASSSREGEQFF. The CDR3 DNA is TGTGCCAGCAGCTCCAGAGAGGGTGAGCAGTTCTTC.

This clone was seen a single time. The gene calls are TRBV6-6 and TRBJ1-3, with D perhaps matching TRBD1 (6 bases). Trimming took 5 bases from V and 2 from J, leaving 13 bases between them. The CDR3 consists of 15 residues. Germline V gene data show CDR1 as MNHNY and CDR2 as SVGAGI (reference sequence). CDR3 sequence: CASSLGHLTGNTIYF. DNA of the CDR3: TGTGCCAGCAGTCTGGGACATCTTACTGGAAACACCATATATTTT.

The chain links TRBV6-4 to TRBJ2-1; D unresolved. The CDR3 covers 16 residues. Germline loops: CDR1 MRHNA, CDR2 SNTAGT. Between the trimmed V and J ends, which lost 4 bases and 7 bases, there was a span of 20 bases. CDR3 sequence reads: CASSGWLFVARNEQFF. The DNA of the CDR3 is TGTGCCAGCAGTGGTTGGTTATTCGTAGCCCGGAATGAGCAGTTCTTC.

The genes are TRBV5-1 and TRBJ2-1; 10 bases map to TRBD2. V trimming: 0 bases; J trimming: 5 bases; junction bases outside the gene matches: 5. The CDR3 is 16 amino acids. Germline values: CDR1 SGHRS, CDR2 YFSETQ. CDR3 bases: TGCGCCAGCAGCTTGGGTTTAGCGGGGGGAAACAATGAGCAGTTCTTC. Residues: CASSLGLAGGNNEQFF.

The V and J genes are TRBV9 and TRBJ2-4; D possibly corresponds to TRBD2 (6 bases). CDR1 and CDR2 (germline): SGDLS, YYNGEE. This CDR3 has 14 amino acids. V lost 2 bases, J lost 7 bases, and 13 bases lay in between. CDR3 bases: TGTGCCAGCAGCGTTGGAGGGAGTGAGAACATTCAGTACTTC. It translates to CASSVGGSENIQYF. The full variable domain, in which reference TRBV9 and TRBJ2-4 provide the parts outside the CDR3, is DSGVTQTPKHLITATGQRVTLRCSPRSGDLSVYWYQQSLDQGLQFLIQYYNGEERAKGNILERFSAQQFPDLHSELNLSSLELGDSALYFCASSVGGSENIQYFGAGTRLSVL.

The rearrangement joins TRBV6-5 to TRBJ2-6; D is ambiguous. V was clipped by 6 bases and J by 3 bases, with 12 bases between them. This CDR3 is built from 15 residues. Per the germline V gene, CDR1 is MNHEY and CDR2 is SVGAGI. CDR3 in DNA: TGTGCCAGCAGCCCAGTGGTGGGTGGGGCCAACGTCCTGACTTTC. It translates to CASSPVVGGANVLTF.

The V gene is TRBV14, the J gene TRBJ1-5; D is unresolved. V dropped 1 base and J dropped 2 bases, with 3 bases sitting between them. CDR1 SGHDN and CDR2 FVKESK come from the germline V gene. This CDR3 region has 13 residues. The CDR3 loop is CASSQAGNQPQHF. CDR3 sequence (DNA): TGTGCCAGCAGCCAAGCGGGCAATCAGCCCCAGCATTTT.

V gene TRBV7-9 combines with J gene TRBJ2-5, with D tentatively TRBD1 (6 bases). CDR1 SEHNR and CDR2 FQNEAQ come from the germline V gene (reference sequence). V lost 8 bases and J lost 6, with 19 bases in between. CDR3 size: 14 residues. DNA of the CDR3: TGTGCCAGCGGAGAGGGCAGGGGATCGCAGACCCAGTACTTC. The encoded protein is CASGEGRGSQTQYF.

This clone has ten or more counts. V usage is TRBV19 and J usage is TRBJ2-7; TRBD1 is a possible D gene (6 bases). The CDR3 has 13 amino acids. The V and J ends lost 10 bases and 3 bases respectively, with 16 bases between them. The germline V gene has CDR1 LNHDA and CDR2 SQIVND (reference sequence). This CDR3 reads CATAIGTNYEQYF. Written as DNA, the CDR3 is TGTGCCACCGCCATTGGGACAAACTACGAGCAGTACTTC.

The table lists this clone with a few counts. The chain employs TRBV5-1 and TRBJ1-2; 8 nucleotides match TRBD1. Per the germline V gene, CDR1 is SGHRS and CDR2 is YFSETQ. The CDR3 is 14 residues long. Unmatched junction bases numbered 6, after V lost 4 bases and J lost 4 bases. The CDR3 region has the DNA TGCGCCAGCAGCCCGGACGGACAGGGCTATGGCTACACCTTC. Encoded protein: CASSPDGQGYGYTF.

The V gene is TRBV9, the J gene TRBJ1-2, with 7 nucleotides matching TRBD1. The junction had 9 bases not matched to a gene; V was cut back by 4 bases and J by 0 bases. The CDR3 consists of 16 residues. Per the germline V gene, CDR1 is SGDLS and CDR2 is YYNGEE. The CDR3 DNA reads TGTGCCAGCAGCATCTCCCGGGACAGAGCTAACTATGGCTACACCTTC. This translates into CASSISRDRANYGYTF.

The V and J genes are TRBV10-3 and TRBJ1-1, with unresolved D. CDR1 is ENHRY, CDR2 SYGVKD, per germline. The CDR3 consists of 14 residues. V was cut by 10 bases and J by 0 bases, with 15 bases left in between. The DNA of the CDR3 is TGTGCCACCAACCCCCGTACCATGAACACTGAAGCTTTCTTT. This encodes CATNPRTMNTEAFF.

V gene TRBV5-6 combines with J gene TRBJ2-5; TRBD2 is a possible D gene (6 bases). With 4 bases removed from V and 4 bases from J, the gap between germline ends came to 17 bases. There are 15 residues in the CDR3. Germline loops: CDR1 SGHDT, CDR2 YYEEEE. DNA of the CDR3: TGTGCCAGCAGCCGACTACGCCCCGGGGGAGAGACCCAGTACTTC. Encoded protein: CASSRLRPGGETQYF.

The genes are TRBV7-9 and TRBJ2-3; 8 nucleotides agree with TRBD2. Germline V CDR1 and CDR2: SEHNR, FQNEAQ (reference sequence). The CDR3 length is 16 residues. V lost 1 base, J lost 2 bases, and 5 bases stayed unmatched. CDR3 residues: CASSLEKLADTDTQYF. The CDR3 DNA reads TGTGCCAGCAGCTTAGAAAAACTAGCGGACACAGATACGCAGTATTTT.

The V call is TRBV5-5, the J call TRBJ2-7, with a weak D call TRBD1 (6 bases). From germline, CDR1 is SGHKS and CDR2 YYEKEE (reference sequence). This CDR3 is 15 amino acids long. V lost 2 bases, J lost 3 bases, and 15 bases lay in between. This CDR3 reads CASSLNPGAIYEQYF. The CDR3 DNA reads as TGTGCCAGCAGCTTAAACCCAGGGGCCATCTACGAGCAGTACTTC.

The V call is TRBV4-2, the J call TRBJ2-1, with D perhaps matching TRBD1 (6 bases). CDR3 length equals 18 residues. The germline V and J ends were trimmed by 2 bases and 6 bases, with 23 bases remaining between them. The V gene's germline CDR1 is LGHNA and CDR2 YNFKEQ. CDR3 sequence (DNA): TGTGCCAGCAGCCAACTCACCGGGACACCACCGGCGGGCAATGAGCAGTTCTTC. Its translation is CASSQLTGTPPAGNEQFF.

This chain connects TRBV29-1 to TRBJ2-1; TRBD2 matches at 10 bases. CDR1 SQVTM and CDR2 ANQGSEA come from the germline V gene. The J segment lost 8 bases and the V segment lost 4 bases, leaving 8 bases of the junction unmatched. The CDR3 totals 14 residues. This CDR3 is CSVGGLAGVYEQFF. The CDR3 DNA follows: TGCAGCGTTGGGGGGCTAGCGGGAGTATATGAGCAGTTCTTC.